A single sample is the source of the 10 T cell receptor beta chains below, sequenced in a study of early T cells in non-severe SARS-CoV-2 infection. TCRdb re-analysed the 5' RACE reads in MiXCR, keeping a single row per CDR3 protein. The sample yields approximately 97,000 distinct CDR3 sequences, 11% seen once. The sequencing here drew on whole blood, taken at baseline. Receptors originate from an adult who was a healthcare worker with PCR-confirmed SARS-CoV-2 infection or an uninfected control (not recorded which).

V usage is TRBV6-5 and J usage is TRBJ1-1; a possible D gene is TRBD1 (5 bases). Germline assignment: CDR1 MNHEY and CDR2 SVGAGI. Between the trimmed V and J ends, which lost 2 bases and 1 base, there was a span of 11 bases. This CDR3 contains 15 residues. CDR3 protein: CASSYGGGRNTEAFF. For the CDR3, the DNA is TGTGCCAGCAGTTACGGGGGGGGACGGAACACTGAAGCTTTCTTT.

This clonotype has more than one count but fewer than ten. V and J are TRBV29-1 and TRBJ2-1; D could derive from TRBD1 or TRBD2 (6 bases each). There are 13 residues in the CDR3. Germline V lookup: CDR1 SQVTM, CDR2 ANQGSEA. Trimming removed 7 bases from V and 6 bases from J, with 16 bases in between. The CDR3 protein is CSAGAVQGNEQFF. CDR3 DNA sequence: TGCAGCGCGGGGGCCGTTCAGGGCAATGAGCAGTTCTTC.

Ten or more counts support this clonotype. DNA for the CDR3: TGTGCCTGGAGTGTAGTTCGGGGCTACACCTTC. Protein product: CAWSVVRGYTF. The V call is TRBV30, the J call TRBJ1-2; D unclear. Trimming took off 0 bases at V and 8 bases at J, with 7 bases between the two ends. The germline CDR1 and CDR2 sequences are GTSNPN and SVGIG (reference sequence). CDR3 length: 11 residues.

V is TRBV6-5 and J is TRBJ1-3; D is unresolved. This CDR3 is built from 13 residues. Per the germline V gene, CDR1 is MNHEY and CDR2 is SVGAGI. V lost 2 bases and J 3 bases, leaving 5 bases between the germline ends. The CDR3 here is CASSYAFGNTIYF. The CDR3 DNA sequence: TGTGCCAGCAGTTACGCATTTGGAAACACCATATATTTT.

This clonotype was observed a handful of times. This chain links TRBV14 with TRBJ1-6; D unresolved. V was clipped by 1 base and J by 0 bases, with 4 bases between them. Germline loops: CDR1 SGHDN, CDR2 FVKESK. The CDR3 contains 15 residues. The CDR3 sequence: CASSQGYSYNSPLHF. Here the CDR3 DNA reads TGTGCCAGCAGCCAAGGGTACTCCTATAATTCACCCCTCCACTTT.

V gene TRBV29-1 combines with J gene TRBJ2-6; D gene ambiguous. V shed 4 bases and J shed 4 bases, with 2 bases lying between them. The CDR3 spans 11 residues. Germline assignment: CDR1 SQVTM and CDR2 ANQGSEA. The CDR3 reads CSVAGANVLTF. The CDR3 DNA reads as TGCAGCGTTGCCGGGGCCAACGTCCTGACTTTC.

A few counts support this clonotype. This chain connects TRBV20-1 to TRBJ2-7; 13 bases are a match to TRBD2. The V segment lost 6 bases and the J segment 7 bases; nucleotides outside the gene matches: 3. The CDR3 runs 12 residues. The germline gives CDR1 DFQATT, CDR2 SNEGSKA (reference sequence). CDR3 in DNA: TGCAGTGCGCCGGGACTAGCGGGAGAGCAGTACTTC. It translates to CSAPGLAGEQYF.

This clonotype appeared many times. The chain has TRBV6-6 and TRBJ1-5; D remains ambiguous. The CDR3 sequence is 15 residues long. In germline, CDR1 is MNHNY, CDR2 SVGAGI (reference sequence). V was pared by 6 bases and J by 2 bases, with 14 bases between. The CDR3: CASSRNEGGNQPQHF. The CDR3 coding sequence is TGTGCCAGCAGCCGTAACGAAGGCGGCAATCAGCCCCAGCATTTT.

CDR3 sequence: CASSLDLGHEQYF. CDR3 nucleotides: TGTGCCAGCAGCTTAGATTTGGGCCACGAGCAGTACTTC. The V call is TRBV11-2, the J call TRBJ2-7, with no clear D. V gave up 0 bases and J gave up 5 bases, with 8 bases separating them. Germline CDR1 is SGHAT and CDR2 is FQNNGV. The CDR3 loop spans 13 amino acids.

The rearrangement links TRBV29-1 to TRBJ2-1; 7 nucleotides agree with TRBD1. Germline V CDR1 and CDR2: SQVTM, ANQGSEA. This CDR3 region has 13 residues. Trimming cost V 6 bases and J 3 bases; bases outside gene matches: 5. The CDR3 nucleotides are TGCAGCGTATTAACAGGGGTCTACAATGAGCAGTTCTTC. Translation gives CSVLTGVYNEQFF.